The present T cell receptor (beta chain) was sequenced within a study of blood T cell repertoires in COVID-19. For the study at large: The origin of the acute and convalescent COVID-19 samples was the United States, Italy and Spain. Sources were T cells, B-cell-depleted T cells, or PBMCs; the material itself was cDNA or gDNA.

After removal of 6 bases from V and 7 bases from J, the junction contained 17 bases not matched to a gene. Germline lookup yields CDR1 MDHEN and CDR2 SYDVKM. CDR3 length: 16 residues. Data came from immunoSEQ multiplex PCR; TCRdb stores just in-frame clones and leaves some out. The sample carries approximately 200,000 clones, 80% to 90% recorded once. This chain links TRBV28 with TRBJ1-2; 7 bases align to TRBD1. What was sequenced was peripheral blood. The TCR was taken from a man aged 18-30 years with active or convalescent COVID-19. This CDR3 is CASSNPYRGSLGGYTF. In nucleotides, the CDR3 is TGTGCCAGCAGCAACCCTTACAGGGGATCTTTGGGTGGCTACACCTTC.